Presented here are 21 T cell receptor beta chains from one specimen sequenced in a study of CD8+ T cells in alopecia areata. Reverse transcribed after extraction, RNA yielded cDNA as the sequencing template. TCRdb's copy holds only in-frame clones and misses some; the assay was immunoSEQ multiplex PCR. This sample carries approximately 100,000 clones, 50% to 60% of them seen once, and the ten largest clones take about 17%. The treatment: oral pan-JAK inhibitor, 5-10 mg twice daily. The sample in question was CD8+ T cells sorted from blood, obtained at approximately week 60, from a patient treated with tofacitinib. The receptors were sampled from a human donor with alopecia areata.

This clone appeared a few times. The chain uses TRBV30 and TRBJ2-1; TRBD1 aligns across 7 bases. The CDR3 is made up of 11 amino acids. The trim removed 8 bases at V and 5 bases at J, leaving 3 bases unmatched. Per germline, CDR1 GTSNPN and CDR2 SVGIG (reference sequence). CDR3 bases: TGTGCCAGGGACAGAAACAATGAGCAGTTCTTC. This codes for CARDRNNEQFF.

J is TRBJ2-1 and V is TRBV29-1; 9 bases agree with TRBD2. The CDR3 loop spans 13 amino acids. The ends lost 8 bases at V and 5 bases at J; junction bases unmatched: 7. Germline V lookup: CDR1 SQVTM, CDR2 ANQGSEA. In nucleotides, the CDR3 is TGCAGCAGCTACGGGACTAGCAACAATGAGCAGTTCTTC. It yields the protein CSSYGTSNNEQFF.

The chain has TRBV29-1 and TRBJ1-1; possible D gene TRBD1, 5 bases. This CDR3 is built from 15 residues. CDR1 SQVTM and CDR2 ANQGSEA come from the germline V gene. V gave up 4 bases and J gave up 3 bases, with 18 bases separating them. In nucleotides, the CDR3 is TGCAGCGTTGTTATTGGGGGTCGGGCTGACACTGAAGCTTTCTTT. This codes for CSVVIGGRADTEAFF.

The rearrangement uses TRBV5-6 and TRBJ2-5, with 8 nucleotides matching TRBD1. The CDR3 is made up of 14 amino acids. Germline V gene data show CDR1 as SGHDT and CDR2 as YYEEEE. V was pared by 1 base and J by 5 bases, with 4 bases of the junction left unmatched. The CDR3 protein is CASSLSGGRETQYF. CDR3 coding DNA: TGTGCCAGCAGCTTGTCAGGGGGCAGGGAGACCCAGTACTTC. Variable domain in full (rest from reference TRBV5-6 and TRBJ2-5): DAGVTQSPTHLIKTRGQQVTLRCSPKSGHDTVSWYQQALGQGPQFIFQYYEEEERQRGNFPDRFSGHQFPNYSSELNVNALLLGDSALYLCASSLSGGRETQYFGPGTRLLVL.

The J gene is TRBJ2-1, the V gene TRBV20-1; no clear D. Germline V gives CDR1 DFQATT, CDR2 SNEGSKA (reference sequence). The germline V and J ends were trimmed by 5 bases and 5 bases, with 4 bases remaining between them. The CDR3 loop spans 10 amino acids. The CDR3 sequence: CSAWHNEQFF. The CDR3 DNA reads TGCAGTGCTTGGCACAATGAGCAGTTCTTC.

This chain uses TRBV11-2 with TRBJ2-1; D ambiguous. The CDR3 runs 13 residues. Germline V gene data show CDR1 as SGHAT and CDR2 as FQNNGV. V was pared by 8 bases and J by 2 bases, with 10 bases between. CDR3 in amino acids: CASFSQTYNEQFF. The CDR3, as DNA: TGTGCCAGCTTCAGTCAGACCTACAATGAGCAGTTCTTC.

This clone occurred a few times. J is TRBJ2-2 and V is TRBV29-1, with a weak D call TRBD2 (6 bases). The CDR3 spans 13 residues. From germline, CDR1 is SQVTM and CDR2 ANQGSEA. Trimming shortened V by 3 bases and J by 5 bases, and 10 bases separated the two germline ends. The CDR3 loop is CSVELGRTGELFF. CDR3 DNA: TGCAGCGTTGAGTTAGGGAGGACCGGGGAGCTGTTTTTT.

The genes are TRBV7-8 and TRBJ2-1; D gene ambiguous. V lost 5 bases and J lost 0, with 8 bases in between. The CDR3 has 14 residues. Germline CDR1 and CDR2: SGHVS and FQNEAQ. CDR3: CASSPRSSYNEQFF. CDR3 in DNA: TGTGCCAGCAGCCCGCGCAGCTCCTACAATGAGCAGTTCTTC.

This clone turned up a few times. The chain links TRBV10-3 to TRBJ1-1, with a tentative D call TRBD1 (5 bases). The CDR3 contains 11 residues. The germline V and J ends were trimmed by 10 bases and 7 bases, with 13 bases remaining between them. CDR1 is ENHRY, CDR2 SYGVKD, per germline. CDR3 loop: CATWGVGEAFF. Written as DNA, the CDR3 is TGTGCCACATGGGGGGTTGGTGAAGCTTTCTTT.

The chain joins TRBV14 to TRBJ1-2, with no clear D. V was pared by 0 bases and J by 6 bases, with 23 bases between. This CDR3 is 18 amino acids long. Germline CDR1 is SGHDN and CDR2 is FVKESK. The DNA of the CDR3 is TGTGCCAGCAGCCAAGATTTGTCCTTTGGCCGATTAGACGATGGCTACACCTTC. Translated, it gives CASSQDLSFGRLDDGYTF.

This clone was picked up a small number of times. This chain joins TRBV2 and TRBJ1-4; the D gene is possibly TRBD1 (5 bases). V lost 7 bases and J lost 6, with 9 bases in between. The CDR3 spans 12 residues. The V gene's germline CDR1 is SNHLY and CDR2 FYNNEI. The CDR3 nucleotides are TGTGCCAGCATGCAGGGTTATGAAAAACTGTTTTTT. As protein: CASMQGYEKLFF.

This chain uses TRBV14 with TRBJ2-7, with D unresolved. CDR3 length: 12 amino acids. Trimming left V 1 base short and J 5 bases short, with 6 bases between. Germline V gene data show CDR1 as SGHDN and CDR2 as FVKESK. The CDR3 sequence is CASSQVIHEQYF. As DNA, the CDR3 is TGTGCCAGCAGCCAAGTCATTCACGAGCAGTACTTC.

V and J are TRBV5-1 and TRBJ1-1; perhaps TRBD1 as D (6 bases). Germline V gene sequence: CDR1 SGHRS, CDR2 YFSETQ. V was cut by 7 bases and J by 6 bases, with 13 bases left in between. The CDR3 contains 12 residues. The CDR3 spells CASQKGGAEAFF. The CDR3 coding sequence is TGCGCCAGCCAAAAGGGGGGCGCTGAAGCTTTCTTT. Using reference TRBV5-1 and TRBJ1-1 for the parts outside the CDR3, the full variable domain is KAGVTQTPRYLIKTRGQQVTLSCSPISGHRSVSWYQQTPGQGLQFLFEYFSETQRNKGNFPGRFSGRQFSNSRSEMNVSTLELGDSALYLCASQKGGAEAFFGQGTRLTVV.

As DNA, the CDR3 is TGTGCCAGCAGTTCCCAACGGGGCCGGGAGACCCAGTACTTC. This codes for CASSSQRGRETQYF. The V and J genes are TRBV6-5 and TRBJ2-5, with D perhaps being TRBD1 or TRBD2 (5 bases each). This CDR3 region has 14 residues. The germline V gene has CDR1 MNHEY and CDR2 SVGAGI. Trimming shortened V by 4 bases and J by 5 bases, and 14 bases separated the two germline ends.

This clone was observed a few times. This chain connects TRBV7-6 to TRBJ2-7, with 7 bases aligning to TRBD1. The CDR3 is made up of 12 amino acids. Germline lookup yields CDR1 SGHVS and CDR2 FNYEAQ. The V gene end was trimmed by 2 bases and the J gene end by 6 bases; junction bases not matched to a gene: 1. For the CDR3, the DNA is TGTGCCAGCAGCTTATCAGGGGGCGAGCAGTACTTC. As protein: CASSLSGGEQYF.

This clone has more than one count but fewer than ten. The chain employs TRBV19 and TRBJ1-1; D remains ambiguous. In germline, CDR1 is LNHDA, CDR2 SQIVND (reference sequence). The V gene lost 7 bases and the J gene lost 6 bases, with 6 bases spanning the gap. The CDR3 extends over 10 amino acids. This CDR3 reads CASNGAEAFF. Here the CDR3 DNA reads TGTGCCAGTAATGGTGCTGAAGCTTTCTTT.

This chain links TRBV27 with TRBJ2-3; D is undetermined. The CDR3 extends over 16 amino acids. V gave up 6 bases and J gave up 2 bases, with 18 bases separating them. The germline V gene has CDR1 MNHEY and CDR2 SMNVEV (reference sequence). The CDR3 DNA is TGTGCCAGCAGCTACCGTCAAGGGTCTTTCACAGATACGCAGTATTTT. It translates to CASSYRQGSFTDTQYF.

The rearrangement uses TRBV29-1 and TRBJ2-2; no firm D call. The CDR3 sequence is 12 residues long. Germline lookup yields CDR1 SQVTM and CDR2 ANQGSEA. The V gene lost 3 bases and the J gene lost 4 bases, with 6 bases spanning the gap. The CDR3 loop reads CSVEDGTGELFF. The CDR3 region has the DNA TGCAGCGTTGAGGACGGCACCGGGGAGCTGTTTTTT.

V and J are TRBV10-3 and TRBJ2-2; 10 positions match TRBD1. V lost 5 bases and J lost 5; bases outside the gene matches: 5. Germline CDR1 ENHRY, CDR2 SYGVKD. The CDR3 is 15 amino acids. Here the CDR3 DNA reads TGTGCCATCAGTTGGACAGGGGGTTGGACCGGGGAGCTGTTTTTT. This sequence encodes CAISWTGGWTGELFF.

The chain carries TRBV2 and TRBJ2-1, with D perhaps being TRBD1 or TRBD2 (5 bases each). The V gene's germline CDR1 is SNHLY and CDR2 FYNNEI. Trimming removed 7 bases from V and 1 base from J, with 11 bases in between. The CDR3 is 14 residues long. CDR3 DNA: TGTGCCAGCATCGGGACGGAGTCCTACAATGAGCAGTTCTTC. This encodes CASIGTESYNEQFF.

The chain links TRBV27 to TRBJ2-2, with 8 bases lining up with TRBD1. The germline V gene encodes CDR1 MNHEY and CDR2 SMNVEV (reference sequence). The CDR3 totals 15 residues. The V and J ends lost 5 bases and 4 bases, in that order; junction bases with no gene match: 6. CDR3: CASSPRDRTTGELFF. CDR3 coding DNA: TGTGCCAGCAGTCCCCGGGACAGGACCACCGGGGAGCTGTTTTTT.